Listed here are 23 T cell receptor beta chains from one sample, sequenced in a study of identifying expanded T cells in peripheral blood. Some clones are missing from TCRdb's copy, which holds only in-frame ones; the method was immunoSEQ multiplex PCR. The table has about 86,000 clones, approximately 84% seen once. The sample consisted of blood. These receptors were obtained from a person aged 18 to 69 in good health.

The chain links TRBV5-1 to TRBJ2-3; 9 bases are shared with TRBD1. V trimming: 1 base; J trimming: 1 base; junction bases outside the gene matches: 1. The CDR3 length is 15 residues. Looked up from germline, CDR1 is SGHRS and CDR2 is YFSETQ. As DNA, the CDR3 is TGCGCCAGCAGCTTGTGGACAGGGGGCACAGATACGCAGTATTTT. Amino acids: CASSLWTGGTDTQYF.

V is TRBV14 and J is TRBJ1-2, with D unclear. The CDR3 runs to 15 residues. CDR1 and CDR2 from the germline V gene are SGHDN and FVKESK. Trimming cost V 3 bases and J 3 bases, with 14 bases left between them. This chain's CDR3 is CASSHPLLEDYGYTF. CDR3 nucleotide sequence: TGTGCCAGCAGCCATCCACTCTTAGAGGACTATGGCTACACCTTC.

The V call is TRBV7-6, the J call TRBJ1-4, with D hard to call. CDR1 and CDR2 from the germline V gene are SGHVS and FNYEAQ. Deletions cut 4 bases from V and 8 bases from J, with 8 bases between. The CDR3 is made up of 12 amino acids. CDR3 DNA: TGTGCCAGCAGCTCGGGTAGGGAAAAACTGTTTTTT. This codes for CASSSGREKLFF.

CDR3 sequence (DNA): TGTGCCAGCAGTTATAATAGGGGACCCGCTAACTATGGCTACACCTTC. As protein: CASSYNRGPANYGYTF. V and J are TRBV6-5 and TRBJ1-2, with TRBD1 as a possible D gene (5 bases). There are 16 residues in the CDR3. Germline assignment: CDR1 MNHEY and CDR2 SVGAGI. Deletions cut 3 bases from V and 0 bases from J, with 14 bases between.

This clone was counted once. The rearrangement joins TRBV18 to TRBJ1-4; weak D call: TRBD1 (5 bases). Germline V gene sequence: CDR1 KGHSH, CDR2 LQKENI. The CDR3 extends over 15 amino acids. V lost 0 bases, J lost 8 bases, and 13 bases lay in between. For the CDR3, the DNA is TGTGCCAGCTCACCACCGGTGCCCTGGGGGGAAAAACTGTTTTTT. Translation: CASSPPVPWGEKLFF. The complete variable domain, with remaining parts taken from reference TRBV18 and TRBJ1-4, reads NAGVMQNPRHLVRRRGQEARLRCSPMKGHSHVYWYRQLPEEGLKFMVYLQKENIIDESGMPKERFSAEFPKEGPSILRIQQVVRGDSAAYFCASSPPVPWGEKLFFGSGTQLSVL.

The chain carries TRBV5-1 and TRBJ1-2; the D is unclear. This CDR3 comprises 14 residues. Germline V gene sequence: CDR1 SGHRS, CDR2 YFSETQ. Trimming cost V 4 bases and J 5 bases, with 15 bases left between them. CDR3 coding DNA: TGCGCCAGCAGCCCGGCGGTCGGGGAATATGGCTACACCTTC. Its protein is CASSPAVGEYGYTF.

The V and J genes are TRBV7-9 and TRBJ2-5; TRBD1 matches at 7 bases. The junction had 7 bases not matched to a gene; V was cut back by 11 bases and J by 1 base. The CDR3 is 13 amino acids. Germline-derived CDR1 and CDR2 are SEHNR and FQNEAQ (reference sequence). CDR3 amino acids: CAGSEGAQETQYF. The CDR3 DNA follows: TGTGCCGGCTCAGAGGGGGCCCAAGAGACCCAGTACTTC.

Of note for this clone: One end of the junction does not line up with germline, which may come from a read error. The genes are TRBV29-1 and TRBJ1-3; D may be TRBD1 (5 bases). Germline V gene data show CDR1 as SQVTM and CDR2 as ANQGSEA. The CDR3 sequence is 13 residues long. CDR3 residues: CSVEGVSGNTIYF. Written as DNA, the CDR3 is TGCAGCGTAGAAGGGGTTTCTGGAAACACCATATATTTT.

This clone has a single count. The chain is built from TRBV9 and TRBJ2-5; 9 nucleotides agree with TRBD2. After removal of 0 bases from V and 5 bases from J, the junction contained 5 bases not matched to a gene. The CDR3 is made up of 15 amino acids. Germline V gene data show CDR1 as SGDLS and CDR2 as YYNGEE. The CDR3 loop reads CASSVDSGGGETQYF. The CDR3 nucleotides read TGTGCCAGCAGCGTAGATAGCGGGGGAGGTGAGACCCAGTACTTC.

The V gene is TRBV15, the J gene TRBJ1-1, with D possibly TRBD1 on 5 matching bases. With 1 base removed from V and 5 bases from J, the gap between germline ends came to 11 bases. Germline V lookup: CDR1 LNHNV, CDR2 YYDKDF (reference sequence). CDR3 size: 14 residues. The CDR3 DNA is TGTGCCACCAGCAGAGCAGGGATGGGAACTGAAGCTTTCTTT. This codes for CATSRAGMGTEAFF.

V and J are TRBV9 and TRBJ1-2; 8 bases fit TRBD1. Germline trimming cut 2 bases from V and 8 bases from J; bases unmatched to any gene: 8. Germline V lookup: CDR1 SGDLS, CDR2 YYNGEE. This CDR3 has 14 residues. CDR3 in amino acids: CASSVHQGAKGYTF. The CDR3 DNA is TGTGCCAGCAGCGTCCATCAGGGGGCGAAGGGCTACACCTTC.

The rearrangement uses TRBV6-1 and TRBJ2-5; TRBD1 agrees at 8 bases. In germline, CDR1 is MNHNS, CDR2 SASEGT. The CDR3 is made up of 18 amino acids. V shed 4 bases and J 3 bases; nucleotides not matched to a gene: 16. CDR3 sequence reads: CASSASAGGGFREETQYF. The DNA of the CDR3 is TGTGCCAGCAGTGCCTCGGCAGGGGGCGGTTTTCGTGAAGAGACCCAGTACTTC.

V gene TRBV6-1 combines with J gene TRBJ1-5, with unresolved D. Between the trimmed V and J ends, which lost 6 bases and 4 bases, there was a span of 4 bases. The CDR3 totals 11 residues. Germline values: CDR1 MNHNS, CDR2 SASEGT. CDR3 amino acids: CASRENQPQHF. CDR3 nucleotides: TGTGCCAGCAGGGAAAATCAGCCCCAGCATTTT.

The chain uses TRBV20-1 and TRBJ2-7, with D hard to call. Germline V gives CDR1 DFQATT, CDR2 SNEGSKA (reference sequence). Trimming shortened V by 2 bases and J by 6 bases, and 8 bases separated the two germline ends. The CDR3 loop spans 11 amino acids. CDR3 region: CSARRDGEQYF. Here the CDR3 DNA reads TGCAGTGCTAGACGCGACGGCGAGCAGTACTTC.

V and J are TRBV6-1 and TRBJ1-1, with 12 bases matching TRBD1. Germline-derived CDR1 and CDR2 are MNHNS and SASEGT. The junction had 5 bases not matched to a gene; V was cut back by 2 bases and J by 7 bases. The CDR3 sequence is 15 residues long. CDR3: CASSESGTGGVEAFF. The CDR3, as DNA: TGTGCCAGCAGTGAATCAGGGACAGGGGGCGTTGAAGCTTTCTTT.

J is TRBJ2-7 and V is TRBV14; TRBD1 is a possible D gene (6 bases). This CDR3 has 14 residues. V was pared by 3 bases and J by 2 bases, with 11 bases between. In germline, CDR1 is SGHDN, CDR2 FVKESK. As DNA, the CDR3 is TGTGCCAGCAGCCAGGGACACTACGCCTACGAGCAGTACTTC. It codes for CASSQGHYAYEQYF.

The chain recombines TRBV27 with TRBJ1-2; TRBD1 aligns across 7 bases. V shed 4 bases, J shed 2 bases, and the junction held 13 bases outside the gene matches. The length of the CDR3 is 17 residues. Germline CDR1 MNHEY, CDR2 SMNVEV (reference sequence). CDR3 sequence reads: CASSSRHRGLENYGYTF. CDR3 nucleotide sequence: TGTGCCAGCAGTTCCCGGCACAGGGGATTGGAGAACTATGGCTACACCTTC.

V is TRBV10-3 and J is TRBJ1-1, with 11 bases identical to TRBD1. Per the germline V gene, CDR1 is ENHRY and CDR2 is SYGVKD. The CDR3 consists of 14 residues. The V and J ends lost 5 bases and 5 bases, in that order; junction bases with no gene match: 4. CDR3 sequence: CAISSGTGGTEAFF. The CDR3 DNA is TGTGCCATCAGTTCCGGGACAGGGGGTACTGAAGCTTTCTTT.

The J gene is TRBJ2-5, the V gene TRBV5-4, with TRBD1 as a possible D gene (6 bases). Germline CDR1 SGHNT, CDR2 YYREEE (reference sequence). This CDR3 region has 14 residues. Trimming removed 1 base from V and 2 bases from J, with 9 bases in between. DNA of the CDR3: TGTGCCAGCAGCTTGACAGGGCTACAAGAGACCCAGTACTTC. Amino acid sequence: CASSLTGLQETQYF.

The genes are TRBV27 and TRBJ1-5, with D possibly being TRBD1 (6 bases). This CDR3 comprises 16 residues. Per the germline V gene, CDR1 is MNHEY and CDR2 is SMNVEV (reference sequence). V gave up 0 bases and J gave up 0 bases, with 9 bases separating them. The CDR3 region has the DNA TGTGCCAGCAGTTTATCGACAGGCTATAGCAATCAGCCCCAGCATTTT. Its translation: CASSLSTGYSNQPQHF.

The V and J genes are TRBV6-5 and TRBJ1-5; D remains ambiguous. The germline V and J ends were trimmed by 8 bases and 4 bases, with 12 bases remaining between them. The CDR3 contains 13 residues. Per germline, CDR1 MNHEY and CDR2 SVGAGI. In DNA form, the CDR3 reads TGTGCCAGCGGCGGGATCAGGAATCAGCCCCAGCATTTT. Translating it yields CASGGIRNQPQHF.

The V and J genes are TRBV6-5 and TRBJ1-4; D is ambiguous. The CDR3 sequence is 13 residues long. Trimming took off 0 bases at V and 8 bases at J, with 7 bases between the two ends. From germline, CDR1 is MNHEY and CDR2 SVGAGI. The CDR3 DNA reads TGTGCCAGCAGTTACTCGGTAGAAGAAAAACTGTTTTTT. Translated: CASSYSVEEKLFF.

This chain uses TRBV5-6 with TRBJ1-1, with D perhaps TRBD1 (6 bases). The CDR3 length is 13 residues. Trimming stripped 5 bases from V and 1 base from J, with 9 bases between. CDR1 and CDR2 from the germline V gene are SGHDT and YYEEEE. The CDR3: CASSLTGNTEAFF. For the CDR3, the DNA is TGTGCCAGCAGTTTGACAGGGAACACTGAAGCTTTCTTT.